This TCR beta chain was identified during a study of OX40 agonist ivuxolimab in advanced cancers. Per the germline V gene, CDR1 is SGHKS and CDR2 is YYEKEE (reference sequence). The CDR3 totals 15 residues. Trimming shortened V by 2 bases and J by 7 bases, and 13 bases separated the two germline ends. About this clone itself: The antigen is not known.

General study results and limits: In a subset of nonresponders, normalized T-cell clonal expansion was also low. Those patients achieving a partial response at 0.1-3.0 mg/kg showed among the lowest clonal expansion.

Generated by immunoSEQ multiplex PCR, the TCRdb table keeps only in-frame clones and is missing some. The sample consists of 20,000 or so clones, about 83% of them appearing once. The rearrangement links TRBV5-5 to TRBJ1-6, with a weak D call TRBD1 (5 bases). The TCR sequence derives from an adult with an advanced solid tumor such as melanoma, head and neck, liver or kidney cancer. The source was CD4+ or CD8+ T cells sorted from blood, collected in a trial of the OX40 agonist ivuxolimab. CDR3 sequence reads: CASSFWGEENSPLHF. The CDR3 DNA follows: TGTGCCAGCAGCTTCTGGGGGGAAGAAAATTCACCCCTCCACTTT.